What follows describes a single T cell receptor (beta chain). What it binds is unknown. J was trimmed by 7 bases and V by 6 bases; bases with no gene match: 12. CDR3 length: 17 residues. CDR1 is MNHEY and CDR2 is SMNVEV in the germline V gene (reference sequence). Primers included in the PCR were 60 Vbeta and 13 Jbeta primers. Some clones are missing from TCRdb's copy, which holds only in-frame ones; the method was immunoSEQ multiplex PCR. This repertoire includes about 140,000 clones. The data were obtained in a study of cytomegalovirus exposure and HLA in healthy donors. Regarding the study as a whole: Cytomegalovirus association was assigned to about 150 TCR beta chains. There was a cluster of highly shared sequence variants that was likely a sequencing artifact. A later analysis linked a missense variant in DCLRE1C to the trimming of TCR beta V and J genes.

Sequencing used PBMCs. The V gene is TRBV27, the J gene TRBJ2-5, with 15 bases fitting TRBD2. The TCR comes from a middle-aged man in good health and CMV-seronegative. CDR3 bases: TGTGCCAGCAGCACTCCGGGACTAGCGGGGGGCCCAAGGACCCAGTACTTC. Protein sequence: CASSTPGLAGGPRTQYF.